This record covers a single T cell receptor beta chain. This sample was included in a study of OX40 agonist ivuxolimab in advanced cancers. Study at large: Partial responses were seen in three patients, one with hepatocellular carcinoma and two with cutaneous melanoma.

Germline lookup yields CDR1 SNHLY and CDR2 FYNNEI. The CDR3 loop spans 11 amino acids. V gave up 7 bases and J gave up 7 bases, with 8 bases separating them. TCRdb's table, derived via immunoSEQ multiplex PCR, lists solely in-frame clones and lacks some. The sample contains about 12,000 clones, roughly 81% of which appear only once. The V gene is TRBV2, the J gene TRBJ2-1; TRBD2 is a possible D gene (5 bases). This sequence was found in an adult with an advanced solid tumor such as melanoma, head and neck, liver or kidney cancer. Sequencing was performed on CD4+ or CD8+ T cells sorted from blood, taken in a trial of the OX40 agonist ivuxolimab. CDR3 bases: TGTGCCAGCAAGGGCGGGAATGAGCAGTTCTTC. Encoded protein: CASKGGNEQFF.